Included here is one TCR beta chain sequence, with context. Its target is unknown. The V gene lost 5 bases and the J gene lost 0 bases, with 17 bases spanning the gap. The CDR3 has 18 amino acids. Germline CDR1 SGHTA, CDR2 FQGNSA. This record belongs to a study of T cells in localized non-small cell lung cancer. Study conclusions and caveats: When the top 100 tumor clones were examined, a median around 50 of them also appeared in the adjacent lung, which was paired and uninvolved.

Clones were sequenced by immunoSEQ multiplex PCR, and TCRdb holds only the in-frame ones, with some missing. Found here are fewer than 30,000 clones, roughly 84% of them singletons; the top ten hold approximately 4.9%. This clonotype was obtained from a man between 40 and 75 years old with stage III lung adenocarcinoma. The rearrangement links TRBV7-2 to TRBJ2-6, with D possibly TRBD1 on 6 matching bases. The material sequenced was peripheral blood mononuclear cells, taken before any cancer treatment. DNA for the CDR3: TGTGCCAGCAGCCGGGATGGGACACCTCCCTCTGGGGCCAACGTCCTGACTTTC. Protein sequence: CASSRDGTPPSGANVLTF. The whole variable domain, remainder taken from reference TRBV7-2 and TRBJ2-6, is GAGVSQSPSNKVTEKGKDVELRCDPISGHTALYWYRQSLGQGLEFLIYFQGNSAPDKSGLPSDRFSAERTGGSVSTLTIQRTQQEDSAVYLCASSRDGTPPSGANVLTFGAGSRLTVL.